The entry below describes one T cell receptor beta chain. This record belongs to a study of control samples from healthy donors and cancer patients. Measured with immunoSEQ multiplex PCR; TCRdb has only the in-frame clones, and not every one. The top ten clones hold under 4% of a sample with about 94,000 clones, about nine tenths of them seen once. Trimming left V 4 bases short and J 1 base short, with 10 bases between. There are 14 residues in the CDR3. In germline, CDR1 is MNHEY, CDR2 SVGAGI. The genes are TRBV6-5 and TRBJ1-1; D remains ambiguous. The sample consisted of blood. This clonotype originated in a woman aged 18 to 35 in good health. The CDR3 DNA is TGTGCCAGCAGTTTCCGGACGGAGAACACTGAAGCTTTCTTT. It encodes CASSFRTENTEAFF.